Following are 20 T cell receptor beta chains from one sample sequenced in a study of T-cell memory formation after mild COVID-19. A single record per CDR3 protein comes from TCRdb applying MiXCR to the 5' RACE reads. The sample includes 90,000 to 120,000 distinct CDR3 sequences, 15% to 20% seen only once; the top ten take 5% to 7%. The sequenced material came from PBMCs or a T cell subset sorted from them (not recorded which). These receptors were taken from a man aged 18 to 35 who had mild COVID-19 (a few samples of this study predate the infection). Cell type and time point are not known.

The chain couples TRBV4-1 to TRBJ2-6; TRBD2 matches 8 bases. This CDR3 is 21 amino acids long. Germline V lookup: CDR1 MGHRA, CDR2 YSYEKL. The junction had 14 bases not matched to a gene; V was cut back by 1 base and J by 0 bases. The CDR3 nucleotides are TGCGCCAGCAGCCAAGTCCCCCATATCGGCGGGGGGTACTCTGGGGCCAACGTCCTGACTTTC. Its translation is CASSQVPHIGGGYSGANVLTF.

This clonotype was counted at least ten times. The J gene is TRBJ2-1, the V gene TRBV10-3; the match to TRBD2 covers 7 bases. Per germline, CDR1 ENHRY and CDR2 SYGVKD. With 7 bases clipped from V and 3 bases from J, the junction kept 9 bases outside the gene matches. The CDR3 is 15 residues long. The CDR3 loop is CAITSAGGNYNEQFF. The CDR3 DNA reads as TGTGCCATCACAAGCGCCGGGGGGAACTACAATGAGCAGTTCTTC.

The table lists this clonotype with a few counts. The rearrangement uses TRBV5-1 and TRBJ1-1; maybe TRBD1 (5 bases). This CDR3 contains 15 residues. Germline loops: CDR1 SGHRS, CDR2 YFSETQ. V lost 5 bases, J lost 1 base, and 15 bases lay in between. The CDR3 here is CASRFQGGGNTEAFF. In DNA, the CDR3 is TGCGCCAGCAGGTTCCAGGGAGGCGGGAACACTGAAGCTTTCTTT.

The sample holds many counts of this clonotype. The chain recombines TRBV9 with TRBJ2-5; unclear D gene. With 0 bases removed from V and 5 bases from J, the gap between germline ends came to 5 bases. CDR1 is SGDLS, CDR2 YYNGEE, per germline. CDR3 length: 12 residues. Here the CDR3 DNA reads TGTGCCAGCAGCGTAGCTGACGAGACCCAGTACTTC. Translating it yields CASSVADETQYF.

V is TRBV18 and J is TRBJ2-1, with D perhaps matching TRBD1 or TRBD2 (6 bases each). CDR3 length equals 13 residues. Germline V gene data show CDR1 as KGHSH and CDR2 as LQKENI. V lost 1 base and J 10 bases, leaving 11 bases between the germline ends. The CDR3 DNA sequence: TGTGCCAGCTCACCACGGGGGGCTGGGGAGCAGTTCTTC. Encoded protein: CASSPRGAGEQFF. The variable domain in full, completed from reference TRBV18 and TRBJ2-1, reads NAGVMQNPRHLVRRRGQEARLRCSPMKGHSHVYWYRQLPEEGLKFMVYLQKENIIDESGMPKERFSAEFPKEGPSILRIQQVVRGDSAAYFCASSPRGAGEQFFGPGTRLTVL.

V and J are TRBV14 and TRBJ2-3, with 7 positions matching TRBD1. From germline, CDR1 is SGHDN and CDR2 FVKESK. This CDR3 is built from 13 residues. V lost 1 base and J lost 9; bases outside the gene matches: 4. CDR3 sequence: CASSQARGQTQYF. The DNA for the CDR3 is TGTGCCAGCAGCCAAGCAAGGGGGCAGACGCAGTATTTT. Together with reference TRBV14 and TRBJ2-3, the CDR3 gives the full variable domain: EAGVTQFPSHSVIEKGQTVTLRCDPISGHDNLYWYRRVMGKEIKFLLHFVKESKQDESGMPNNRFLAERTGGTYSTLKVQPAELEDSGVYFCASSQARGQTQYFGPGTRLTVL.

The chain carries TRBV5-1 and TRBJ2-3; the D call may be TRBD1 or TRBD2 (5 bases each). The CDR3 is made up of 13 amino acids. Germline assignment: CDR1 SGHRS and CDR2 YFSETQ. Trimming removed 4 bases at V and 6 bases at J, with 12 bases between. The CDR3 loop reads CASSPEGSDTQYF. The CDR3 DNA sequence: TGCGCCAGCAGCCCTGAGGGGTCGGATACGCAGTATTTT.

This clonotype was seen more than once but under ten times. The chain carries TRBV18 and TRBJ1-1, with TRBD1 matching 7 bases. Germline assignment: CDR1 KGHSH and CDR2 LQKENI. V lost 6 bases, J lost 6 bases, and 13 bases stayed unmatched. The CDR3 length is 15 residues. CDR3 sequence reads: CASSPWTGGNAEAFF. CDR3 DNA sequence: TGTGCCAGCTCCCCTTGGACAGGAGGAAACGCTGAAGCTTTCTTT.

The CDR3 spells CASSQSLAGGPDEQFF. CDR3 in DNA: TGCGCCAGCAGCCAATCACTAGCGGGGGGCCCAGATGAGCAGTTCTTC. The gene calls are TRBV4-1 and TRBJ2-1; 12 bases are shared with TRBD2. CDR1 is MGHRA and CDR2 is YSYEKL in the germline V gene. The ends lost 2 bases at V and 8 bases at J; junction bases unmatched: 7. The CDR3 consists of 16 residues.

This clonotype has just a few counts. The gene calls are TRBV6-2 or TRBV6-3 and TRBJ2-7; no clear D. V was shortened by 8 bases and J by 0 bases, with 14 bases between the two germline ends. Germline V gene data show CDR1 as MNHEY and CDR2 as SVGEGT. This CDR3 has 14 amino acids. This CDR3 is CASPPGHNSYEQYV. CDR3 nucleotide sequence: TGTGCCAGCCCTCCGGGCCACAACTCCTACGAGCAGTACGTC.

The chain joins TRBV15 to TRBJ2-5; D remains ambiguous. Germline CDR1 reads LNHNV; CDR2 reads YYDKDF (reference sequence). The CDR3 sequence is 13 residues long. Trimming shortened V by 1 base and J by 3 bases, and 6 bases separated the two germline ends. The chain's CDR3 is CATSRGHEETQYF. CDR3 coding DNA: TGTGCCACCAGCAGAGGCCACGAAGAGACCCAGTACTTC.

In this sample, this clonotype turned up a few times. The V and J genes are TRBV5-1 and TRBJ2-3, with TRBD2 matching 7 bases. The CDR3 totals 16 residues. After removal of 5 bases from V and 4 bases from J, the junction contained 13 bases not matched to a gene. Germline lookup yields CDR1 SGHRS and CDR2 YFSETQ. CDR3 nucleotide sequence: TGCGCCAGCAGGATGTCGGGGTCGGGGGGAGCAGATACGCAGTATTTT. Translating gives CASRMSGSGGADTQYF.

This clonotype came up a few times. The chain uses TRBV7-9 and TRBJ2-3; TRBD1 is a possible D gene (6 bases). The CDR3 is 15 amino acids. Germline CDR1 and CDR2: SEHNR and FQNEAQ (reference sequence). Trimming shortened V by 4 bases and J by 2 bases, and 13 bases separated the two germline ends. The CDR3 DNA reads TGTGCCAGCAGCTCCAACAGGGAAGTCACAGATACGCAGTATTTT. Translating it yields CASSSNREVTDTQYF.

In its sample, this clonotype was seen a few times. The V gene is TRBV7-3, the J gene TRBJ1-1, with D unresolved. V shed 0 bases and J shed 3 bases, with 5 bases lying between them. Germline lookup yields CDR1 SGHTA and CDR2 FQGTGA. The CDR3 totals 13 residues. The CDR3 spells CASSLTDYTEAFF. As DNA, the CDR3 is TGTGCCAGCAGCTTAACAGACTACACTGAAGCTTTCTTT. The variable domain in full, completed from reference TRBV7-3 and TRBJ1-1, reads GAGVSQTPSNKVTEKGKYVELRCDPISGHTALYWYRQSLGQGPEFLIYFQGTGAADDSGLPNDRFFAVRPEGSVSTLKIQRTERGDSAVYLCASSLTDYTEAFFGQGTRLTVV.

This clonotype was observed a few times. CDR3 in DNA: TGCGCCGGATTAACGGGGGACAGGGGTTACAATGAGCAGTTCTTC. The encoded protein is CAGLTGDRGYNEQFF. V usage is TRBV23-1 and J usage is TRBJ2-1, with TRBD1 matching over 10 bases. TRBV23-1 is marked as an open reading frame, function uncertain. Unmatched junction bases numbered 11, after V lost 11 bases and J lost 4 bases. The CDR3 extends over 15 amino acids.

V is TRBV20-1 and J is TRBJ1-6; TRBD1 agrees at 7 bases. The length of the CDR3 is 14 residues. Losses at the gene ends were 6 bases for V and 8 bases for J; bases not matched to a gene: 10. Germline V gives CDR1 DFQATT, CDR2 SNEGSKA (reference sequence). This CDR3 is CSALSGTEDSPLHF. The DNA for the CDR3 is TGCAGTGCACTCTCCGGGACAGAGGATTCACCCCTCCACTTT.

The chain has TRBV6-1 and TRBJ2-7; 8 bases align to TRBD2. With V trimmed by 4 bases and J by 4 bases, 12 bases remained unmatched. Germline-derived CDR1 and CDR2 are MNHNS and SASEGT. The CDR3 covers 16 residues. The chain's CDR3 is CASSVLMTERGYEQYV. The CDR3 nucleotides are TGTGCCAGCAGTGTTCTGATGACCGAGCGGGGGTACGAGCAGTACGTC.

The V and J genes are TRBV7-3 and TRBJ2-5, with TRBD1 as a possible D gene (6 bases). The CDR3 sequence is 14 residues long. In germline, CDR1 is SGHTA, CDR2 FQGTGA. Trimming cost V 5 bases and J 2 bases, with 12 bases left between them. As DNA, the CDR3 is TGTGCCAGCAGCCTAGGGGGTGAACAAGAGACCCAGTACTTC. Translated, it gives CASSLGGEQETQYF.

CDR3 in amino acids: CASSDGREPDEQYV. The CDR3, as DNA: TGTGCCAGCAGTGACGGCCGGGAGCCAGACGAGCAGTACGTC. This sequence joins TRBV6-1 and TRBJ2-7; possibly TRBD2 for D (6 bases). Germline V lookup: CDR1 MNHNS, CDR2 SASEGT. The CDR3 length is 14 residues. Trimming left V 3 bases short and J 5 bases short, with 14 bases between.

This rearrangement joins TRBV6-5 to TRBJ2-3; D is ambiguous. The CDR3 loop spans 12 amino acids. Trimming removed 2 bases from V and 6 bases from J, with 6 bases in between. CDR1 and CDR2 from the germline V gene are MNHEY and SVGAGI. CDR3: CASSYARDTQYF. For the CDR3, the DNA is TGTGCCAGCAGTTACGCGCGCGATACGCAGTATTTT.